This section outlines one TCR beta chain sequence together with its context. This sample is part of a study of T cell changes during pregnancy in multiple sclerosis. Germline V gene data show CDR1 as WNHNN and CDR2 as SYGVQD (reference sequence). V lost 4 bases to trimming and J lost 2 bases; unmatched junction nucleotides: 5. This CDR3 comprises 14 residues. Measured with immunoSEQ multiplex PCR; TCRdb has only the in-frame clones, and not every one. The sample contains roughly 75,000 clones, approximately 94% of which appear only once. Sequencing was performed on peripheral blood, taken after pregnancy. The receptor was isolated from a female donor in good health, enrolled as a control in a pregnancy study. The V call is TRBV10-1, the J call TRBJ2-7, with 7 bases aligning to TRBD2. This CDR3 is CASSGGRSAYEQYF. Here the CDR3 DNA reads TGCGCCAGCAGTGGCGGGAGATCCGCCTACGAGCAGTACTTC.